Included here is one T cell receptor (beta chain) sequence, with context. These data are taken from a study of blood T cell repertoires in COVID-19. In the study overall: The analysed material was cDNA or gDNA that came from T cells, B-cell-depleted T cells, or PBMCs.

Trimming took 2 bases from V and 2 from J, leaving 11 bases between them. There are 14 residues in the CDR3. Per germline, CDR1 SQVTM and CDR2 ANQGSEA. Authors' analysis steps: Amplification from reference gene primers served as the basis for estimated nucleated cell counts. Libraries were prepared by immunoSEQ multiplex PCR; TCRdb keeps only in-frame clonotypes and omits some of them. V and J calls and clone size are those listed in that table; D and trimming were worked out from the DNA. The sample lists 90,000 to 120,000 clones, roughly 90% occurring once. The sequence was collected from an older man with acute or convalescent COVID-19. The sequencing sample was made of peripheral blood. The chain uses TRBV29-1 and TRBJ2-3; tentatively, D is TRBD2 (5 bases). CDR3 sequence: CSVELAPVTDTQYF. The CDR3 DNA sequence: TGCAGCGTTGAACTAGCACCTGTCACAGATACGCAGTATTTT.